This T cell receptor beta chain emerged from a study of PD-1 blockade in classical Hodgkin lymphoma. Trimming stripped 0 bases from V and 9 bases from J, with 8 bases between. Germline V CDR1 and CDR2: MGHRA, YSYEKL. The CDR3 is 12 amino acids. Data came from immunoSEQ multiplex PCR; TCRdb stores just in-frame clones and leaves some out. The repertoire holds tens of thousands of clones, with approximately 90% as singletons. Every single patient, without exception, relapsed after autologous stem cell transplantation, and brentuximab vedotin exposure varied. Sequenced here: peripheral blood mononuclear cells (PBMCs), sampled at baseline. The chain recombines TRBV4-1 with TRBJ2-5; D remains ambiguous. The source is a human donor with classical Hodgkin lymphoma. The DNA for the CDR3 is TGCGCCAGCAGCCAAGATCTTTGGTCCCAGTACTTC. It codes for CASSQDLWSQYF.